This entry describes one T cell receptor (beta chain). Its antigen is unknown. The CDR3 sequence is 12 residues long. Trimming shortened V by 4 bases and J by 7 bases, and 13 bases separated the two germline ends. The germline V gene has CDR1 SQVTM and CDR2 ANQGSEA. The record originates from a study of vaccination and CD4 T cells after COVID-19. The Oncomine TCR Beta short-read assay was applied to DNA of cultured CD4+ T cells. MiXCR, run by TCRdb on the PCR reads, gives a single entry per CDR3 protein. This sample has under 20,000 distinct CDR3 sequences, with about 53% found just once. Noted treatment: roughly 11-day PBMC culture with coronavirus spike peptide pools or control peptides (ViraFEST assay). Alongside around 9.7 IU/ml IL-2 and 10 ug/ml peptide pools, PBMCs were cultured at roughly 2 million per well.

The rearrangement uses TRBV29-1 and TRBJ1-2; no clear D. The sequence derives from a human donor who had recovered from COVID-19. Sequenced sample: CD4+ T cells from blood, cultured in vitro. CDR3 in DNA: TGCAGCGTTGGGGTAGTAAGAGGTGGCTACACCTTC. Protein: CSVGVVRGGYTF. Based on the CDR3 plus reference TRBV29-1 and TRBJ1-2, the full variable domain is SAVISQKPSRDICQRGTSLTIQCQVDSQVTMMFWYRQQPGQSLTLIATANQGSEATYESGFVIDKFPISRPNLTFSTLTVSNMSPEDSSIYLCSVGVVRGGYTFGSGTRLTVV.